This T cell receptor (beta chain) was profiled in a study of cytomegalovirus exposure and HLA in healthy donors. As for this clone: What it binds is unknown.

V was pared by 0 bases and J by 3 bases, with 8 bases between. Germline-derived CDR1 and CDR2 are LGHNA and YSLEER. The length of the CDR3 is 15 residues. The PCR used 60 Vbeta and 13 Jbeta primers. The assay was immunoSEQ multiplex PCR, and TCRdb's table has in-frame clones only and misses some. The table lists 170,000 or so clones, 65% to 80% of them singletons. Study results and caveats: In a later analysis, at a false discovery rate of 0.05, some 15,000 TCR beta sequences were associated with HLA alleles. Clonal expansion, a later analysis showed, was greater in HLA-associated TCR beta chains than in equally common others.

Sequencing input: PBMCs. This clonotype originated in a woman between 50 and 59 years old in good health and CMV-seropositive. The gene calls are TRBV4-3 and TRBJ1-4; D might be TRBD1 (6 bases). This chain's CDR3 is CASSQEGAANEKLFF. CDR3 nucleotide sequence: TGCGCCAGCAGCCAAGAGGGGGCTGCTAATGAAAAACTGTTTTTT.